This entry lists 8 T cell receptor beta chains sequenced from one sample in a study of identical twins. MiXCR was run by TCRdb on the 5' RACE reads, yielding one entry per CDR3 protein. The table includes about 490,000 distinct CDR3 sequences, 15% detected once. This sample was shared with a second study, whose subject was yellow fever vaccine responses in identical twins.

Specimen: CD4+ T cells sorted from blood. The receptors were sampled from a woman aged 18-29 years in good health.

The CDR3 reads CASSASSGTYNEQFF. The DNA for the CDR3 is TGCGCCAGCAGCGCCTCTAGCGGAACCTACAATGAGCAGTTCTTC. The chain carries TRBV5-1 and TRBJ2-1; 7 bases are shared with TRBD2. Germline CDR1 SGHRS, CDR2 YFSETQ. V gave up 4 bases and J gave up 2 bases; unmatched junction bases: 6. The CDR3 loop spans 15 amino acids.

The chain combines TRBV29-1 with TRBJ2-5; 10 nucleotides align to TRBD2. CDR1 is SQVTM and CDR2 is ANQGSEA in the germline V gene. The CDR3 has 16 amino acids. V shed 3 bases and J 4 bases; nucleotides not matched to a gene: 11. In DNA form, the CDR3 reads TGCAGCGTTGATGGTATAGCGGGGGGCGGGGGAGAGACCCAGTACTTC. Translated, it gives CSVDGIAGGGGETQYF.

The rearrangement uses TRBV21-1 and TRBJ2-7; no DNA check was done on the table's D call, TRBD1. TRBV21-1 is described as a pseudogene. This CDR3 has 17 residues. CDR3 amino acids: CASSLRQGELPSYEQYF. CDR3 bases: TGTGCCAGCAGCCTCCGACAGGGGGAACTTCCCTCCTACGAGCAGTACTTC.

This clonotype was counted many times. V is TRBV12-3 or TRBV12-4 and J is TRBJ2-7; no definite D call. CDR3 size: 13 residues. Trimming removed 7 bases from V and 4 bases from J, with 14 bases in between. CDR3 sequence (DNA): TGTGCCAGCACCTCGGACGTTACTTACGAGCAGTACTTC. It is translated as CASTSDVTYEQYF.

The table lists this clonotype with a few counts. The rearrangement uses TRBV24-1 and TRBJ1-2, with 9 bases that match TRBD1. V shed 7 bases and J 7 bases; nucleotides not matched to a gene: 3. CDR3 length: 12 residues. Germline CDR1 reads KGHDR; CDR2 reads SFDVKD. CDR3 region: CATSDRGTGYTF. In DNA, the CDR3 is TGTGCCACCAGCGACAGGGGGACTGGCTACACCTTC.

The chain uses TRBV28 and TRBJ2-1; a possible D gene is TRBD2 (6 bases). Trimming left V 6 bases short and J 15 bases short, with 18 bases between. This CDR3 is 12 amino acids long. Germline V gene data show CDR1 as MDHEN and CDR2 as SYDVKM. The CDR3 reads CASSRLVGVPFF. The CDR3 DNA reads as TGTGCCAGCAGCCGACTAGTCGGGGTCCCGTTCTTC.

This clonotype was counted ten times or more. V and J are TRBV12-3 or TRBV12-4 and TRBJ1-1, with 10 bases aligning to TRBD1. The CDR3 contains 12 residues. Trimming at V came to 5 bases and at J to 9 bases, leaving 3 bases not matched to a gene. The CDR3 nucleotides are TGTGCCAGCAGTCGGGACAGGGGACAAGCTTTCTTT. As protein: CASSRDRGQAFF.

The rearrangement links TRBV6-5 to TRBJ2-3; D perhaps matches TRBD2 (5 bases). The V gene lost 4 bases and the J gene lost 7 bases, with 9 bases spanning the gap. Germline CDR1 reads MNHEY; CDR2 reads SVGAGI. This CDR3 spans 12 amino acids. The CDR3 coding sequence is TGTGCCAGCAGTTCGACCGGGAATACGCAGTATTTT. Its translation: CASSSTGNTQYF.